The sequence of this T cell receptor beta chain was determined in a study of T cells in Graves' hyperthyroidism and ophthalmopathy. This clonotype occurred many times. Its specificity is unknown. Extraction of PBMCs used more than 8.5 ml of fresh peripheral blood. General study points: For ophthalmopathy, model prediction preceded onset by a median roughly 5.9 months. Blood also carried most thyroid clonotypes expanded above 0.001. In simple terms, a model built on 13 V-J features told ophthalmopathy apart from stable hyperthyroidism.

Using RNA transcripts as the source, TCR beta CDR3 regions were amplified. Using the HTBI primer set, a first-round RT-PCR was run on the TCR CDR3. TCRdb re-analysed the multiplex PCR reads in MiXCR, keeping a single row per CDR3 protein. Altogether under 600,000 distinct CDR3 sequences are present, more than 15% being singletons, with the ten largest covering roughly 3%. Input material: blood. The sequence was obtained from a woman aged 40 to 49 with Graves' ophthalmopathy.

Here the CDR3 reads CATSFLIGTSYGYTF. The CDR3 bases are TGTGCCACCAGCTTTTTAATCGGGACATCCTATGGCTACACCTTC. The rearrangement joins TRBV15 to TRBJ1-2; tentatively, D is TRBD1 (6 bases). CDR3 size: 15 residues. Germline V gives CDR1 LNHNV, CDR2 YYDKDF (reference sequence). The V end lost 5 bases, the J end lost 4 bases, and 17 bases lay between the germline ends.